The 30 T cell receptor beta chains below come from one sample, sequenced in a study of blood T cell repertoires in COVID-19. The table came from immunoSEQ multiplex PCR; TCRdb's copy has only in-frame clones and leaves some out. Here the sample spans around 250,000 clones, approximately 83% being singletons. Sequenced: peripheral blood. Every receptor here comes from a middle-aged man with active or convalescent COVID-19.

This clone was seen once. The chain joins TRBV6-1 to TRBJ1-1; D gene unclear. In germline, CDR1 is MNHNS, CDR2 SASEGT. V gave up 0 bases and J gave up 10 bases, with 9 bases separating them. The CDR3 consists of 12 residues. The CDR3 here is CASSEALYTAFF. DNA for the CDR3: TGTGCCAGCAGTGAAGCGTTGTACACAGCTTTCTTT.

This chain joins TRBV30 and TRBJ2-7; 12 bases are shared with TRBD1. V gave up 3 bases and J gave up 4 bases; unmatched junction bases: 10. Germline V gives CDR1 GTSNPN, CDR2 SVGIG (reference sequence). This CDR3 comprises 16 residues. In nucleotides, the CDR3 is TGTGCCTGGAGAGCCGGGACAGGGGGCGCACAGTACGAGCAGTACTTC. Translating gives CAWRAGTGGAQYEQYF.

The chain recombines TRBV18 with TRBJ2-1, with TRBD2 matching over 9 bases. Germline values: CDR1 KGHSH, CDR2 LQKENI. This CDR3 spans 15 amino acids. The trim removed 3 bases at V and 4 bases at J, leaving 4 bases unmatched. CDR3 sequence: CASSPLAGEYNEQFF. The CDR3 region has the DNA TGTGCCAGCTCACCTTTAGCGGGGGAGTACAATGAGCAGTTCTTC.

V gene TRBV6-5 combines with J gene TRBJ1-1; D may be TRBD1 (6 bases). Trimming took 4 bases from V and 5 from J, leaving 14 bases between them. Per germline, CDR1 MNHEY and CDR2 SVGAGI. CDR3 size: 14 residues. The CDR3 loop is CASSSQGGGTEAFF. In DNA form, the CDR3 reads TGTGCCAGCAGTTCACAGGGAGGGGGAACTGAAGCTTTCTTT.

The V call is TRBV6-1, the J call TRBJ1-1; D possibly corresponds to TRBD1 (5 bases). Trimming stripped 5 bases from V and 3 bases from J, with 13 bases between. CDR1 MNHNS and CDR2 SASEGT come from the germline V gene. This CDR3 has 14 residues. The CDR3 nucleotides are TGTGCCAGCAGTCCAGCGGGGGGTTACACTGAAGCTTTCTTT. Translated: CASSPAGGYTEAFF.

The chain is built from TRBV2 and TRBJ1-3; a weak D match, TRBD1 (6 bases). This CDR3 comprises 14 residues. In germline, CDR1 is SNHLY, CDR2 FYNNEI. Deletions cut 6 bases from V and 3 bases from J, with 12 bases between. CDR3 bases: TGTGCCAGCAGCCCGAGGACAGATGGAAACACCATATATTTT. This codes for CASSPRTDGNTIYF.

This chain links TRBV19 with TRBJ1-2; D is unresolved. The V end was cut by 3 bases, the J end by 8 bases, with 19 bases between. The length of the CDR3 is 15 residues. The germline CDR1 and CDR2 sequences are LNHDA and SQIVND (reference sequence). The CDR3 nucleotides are TGTGCCAGTAGTATCCTCCCCGCTAACGCGGGGGGCTACACCTTC. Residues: CASSILPANAGGYTF.

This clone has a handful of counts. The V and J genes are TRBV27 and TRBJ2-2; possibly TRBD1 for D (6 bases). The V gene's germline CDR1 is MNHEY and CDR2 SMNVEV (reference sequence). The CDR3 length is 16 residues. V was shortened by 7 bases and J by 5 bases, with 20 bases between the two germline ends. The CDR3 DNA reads TGTGCCAGCATTGCGAGGGGGTCTTGGTTGACCGGGGAGCTGTTTTTT. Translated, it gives CASIARGSWLTGELFF.

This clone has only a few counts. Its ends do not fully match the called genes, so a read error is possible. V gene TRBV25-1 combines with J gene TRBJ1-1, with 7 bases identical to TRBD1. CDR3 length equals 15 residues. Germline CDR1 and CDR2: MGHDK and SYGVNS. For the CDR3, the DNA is TGTGCCAGCAGTTCCCCGACAGGGATGAATACTGAAGCTTTCTTT. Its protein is CASSSPTGMNTEAFF.

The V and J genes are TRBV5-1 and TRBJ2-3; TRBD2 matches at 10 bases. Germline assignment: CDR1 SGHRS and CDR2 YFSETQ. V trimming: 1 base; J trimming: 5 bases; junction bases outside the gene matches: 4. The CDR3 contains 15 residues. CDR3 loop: CASSLTSGDGDTQYF. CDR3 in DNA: TGCGCCAGCAGCTTGACTAGCGGGGACGGAGATACGCAGTATTTT.

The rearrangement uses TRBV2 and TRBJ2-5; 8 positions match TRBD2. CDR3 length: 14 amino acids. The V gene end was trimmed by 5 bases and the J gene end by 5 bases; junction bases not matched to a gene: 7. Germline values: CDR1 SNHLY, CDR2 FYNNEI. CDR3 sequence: CASSPGTSGETQYF. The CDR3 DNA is TGTGCCAGCAGTCCCGGGACTAGTGGTGAGACCCAGTACTTC. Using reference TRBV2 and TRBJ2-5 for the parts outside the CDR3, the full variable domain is EPEVTQTPSHQVTQMGQEVILRCVPISNHLYFYWYRQILGQKVEFLVSFYNNEISEKSEIFDDQFSVERPDGSNFTLKIRSTKLEDSAMYFCASSPGTSGETQYFGPGTRLLVL.

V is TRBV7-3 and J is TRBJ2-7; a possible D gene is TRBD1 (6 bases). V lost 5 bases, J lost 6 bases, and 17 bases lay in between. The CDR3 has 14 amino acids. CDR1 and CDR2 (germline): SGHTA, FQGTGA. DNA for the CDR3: TGTGCCAGCAGCCCAAGGGGGATAGGTGGCGAGCAGTACTTC. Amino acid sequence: CASSPRGIGGEQYF.

CDR3 region: CASSTPTVSYEQYF. The CDR3 bases are TGTGCCAGCAGTACACCGACAGTCTCCTACGAGCAGTACTTC. The V and J genes are TRBV6-5 and TRBJ2-7; D perhaps matches TRBD1 (5 bases). The CDR3 totals 14 residues. Germline V lookup: CDR1 MNHEY, CDR2 SVGAGI. Trimming pared 5 bases from V and 0 bases from J, leaving 11 bases between.

CDR3 loop: CASSLGQGGYEQYF. As DNA, the CDR3 is TGTGCCAGCAGCTTAGGACAGGGGGGATACGAGCAGTACTTC. V is TRBV7-2 and J is TRBJ2-7; 9 bases agree with TRBD1. The length of the CDR3 is 14 residues. J lost 4 bases, V lost 1 base, and 2 bases had no gene match. Germline V gives CDR1 SGHTA, CDR2 FQGNSA.

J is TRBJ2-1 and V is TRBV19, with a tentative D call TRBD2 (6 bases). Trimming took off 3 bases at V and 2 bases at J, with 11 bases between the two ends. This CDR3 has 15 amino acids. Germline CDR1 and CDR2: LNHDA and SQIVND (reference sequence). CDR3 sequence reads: CASSMGTPPYNEQFF. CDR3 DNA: TGTGCCAGTAGTATGGGGACTCCTCCCTACAATGAGCAGTTCTTC.

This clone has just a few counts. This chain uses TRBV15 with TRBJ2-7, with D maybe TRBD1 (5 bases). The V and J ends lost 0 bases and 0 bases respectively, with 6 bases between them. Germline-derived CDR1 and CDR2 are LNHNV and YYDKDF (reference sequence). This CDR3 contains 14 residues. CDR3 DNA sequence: TGTGCCACCAGCAGAGACAGGGACTCCTACGAGCAGTACTTC. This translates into CATSRDRDSYEQYF.

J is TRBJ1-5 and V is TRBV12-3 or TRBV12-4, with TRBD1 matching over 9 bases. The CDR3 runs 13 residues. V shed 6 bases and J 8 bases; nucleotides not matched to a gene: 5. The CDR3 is CASRTGGDEPQHF. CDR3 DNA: TGTGCCAGCAGGACAGGGGGGGATGAGCCCCAGCATTTT.

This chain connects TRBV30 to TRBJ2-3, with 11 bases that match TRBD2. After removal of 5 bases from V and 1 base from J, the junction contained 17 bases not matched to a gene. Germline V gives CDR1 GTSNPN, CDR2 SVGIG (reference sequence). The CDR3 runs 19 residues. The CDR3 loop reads CAWGQSPSGGTWGTDTQYF. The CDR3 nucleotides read TGTGCCTGGGGCCAATCTCCTAGCGGGGGGACGTGGGGCACAGATACGCAGTATTTT.

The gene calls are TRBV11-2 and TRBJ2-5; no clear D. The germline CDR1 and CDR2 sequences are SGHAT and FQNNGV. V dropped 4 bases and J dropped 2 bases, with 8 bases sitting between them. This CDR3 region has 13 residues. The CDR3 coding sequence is TGTGCCAGCAGCTCCCTCCCGCAAGAGACCCAGTACTTC. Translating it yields CASSSLPQETQYF.

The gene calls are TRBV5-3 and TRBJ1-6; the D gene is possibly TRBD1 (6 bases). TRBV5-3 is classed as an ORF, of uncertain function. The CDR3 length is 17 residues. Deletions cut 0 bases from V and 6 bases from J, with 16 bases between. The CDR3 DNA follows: TGTGCCAGAAGCTTGGACAGGGTACCGAGGCTTAATTCACCCCTCCACTTT. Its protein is CARSLDRVPRLNSPLHF.

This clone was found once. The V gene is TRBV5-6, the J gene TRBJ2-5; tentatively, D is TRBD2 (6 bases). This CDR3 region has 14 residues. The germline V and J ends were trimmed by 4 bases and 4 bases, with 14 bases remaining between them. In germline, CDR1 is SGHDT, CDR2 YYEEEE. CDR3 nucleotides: TGTGCCAGCAGCAAAGTAGGGACTGGAGAGACCCAGTACTTC. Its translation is CASSKVGTGETQYF. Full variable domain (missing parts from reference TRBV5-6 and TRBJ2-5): DAGVTQSPTHLIKTRGQQVTLRCSPKSGHDTVSWYQQALGQGPQFIFQYYEEEERQRGNFPDRFSGHQFPNYSSELNVNALLLGDSALYLCASSKVGTGETQYFGPGTRLLVL.

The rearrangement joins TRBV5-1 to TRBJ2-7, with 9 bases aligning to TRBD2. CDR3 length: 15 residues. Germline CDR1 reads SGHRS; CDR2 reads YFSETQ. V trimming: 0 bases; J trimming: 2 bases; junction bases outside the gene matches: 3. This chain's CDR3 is CASSLEAGGTYEQYF. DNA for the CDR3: TGCGCCAGCAGCTTGGAGGCGGGGGGGACCTACGAGCAGTACTTC.

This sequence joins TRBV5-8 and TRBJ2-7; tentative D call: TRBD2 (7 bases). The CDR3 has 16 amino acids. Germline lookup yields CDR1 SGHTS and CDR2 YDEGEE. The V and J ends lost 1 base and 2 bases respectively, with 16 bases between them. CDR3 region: CASSLFFTGTTYEQYF. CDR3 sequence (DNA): TGTGCCAGCAGCTTGTTTTTTACAGGGACTACCTACGAGCAGTACTTC.

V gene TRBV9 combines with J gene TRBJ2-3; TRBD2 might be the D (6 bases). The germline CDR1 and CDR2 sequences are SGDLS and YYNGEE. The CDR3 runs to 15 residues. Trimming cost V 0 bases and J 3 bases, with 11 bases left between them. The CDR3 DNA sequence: TGTGCCAGCAGCGTAGAGGCGGCGGGGACAGATACGCAGTATTTT. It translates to CASSVEAAGTDTQYF.

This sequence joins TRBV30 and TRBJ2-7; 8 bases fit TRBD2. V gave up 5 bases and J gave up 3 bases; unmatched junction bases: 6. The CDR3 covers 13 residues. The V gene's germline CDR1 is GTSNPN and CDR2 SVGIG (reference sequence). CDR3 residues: CAWATGTSYEQYF. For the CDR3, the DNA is TGTGCCTGGGCCACCGGGACTAGCTACGAGCAGTACTTC.

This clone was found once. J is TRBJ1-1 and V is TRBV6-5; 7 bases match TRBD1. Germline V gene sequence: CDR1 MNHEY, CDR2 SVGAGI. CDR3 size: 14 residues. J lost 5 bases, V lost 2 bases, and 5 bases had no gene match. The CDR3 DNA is TGTGCCAGCAGTTACCGACAGGGAAGGACTGAAGCTTTCTTT. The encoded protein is CASSYRQGRTEAFF.

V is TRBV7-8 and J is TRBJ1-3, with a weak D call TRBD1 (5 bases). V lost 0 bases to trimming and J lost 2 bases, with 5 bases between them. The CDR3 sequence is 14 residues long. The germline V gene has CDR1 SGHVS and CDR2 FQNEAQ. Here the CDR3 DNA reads TGTGCCAGCAGCTTAGCAGGGGCTGGAAACACCATATATTTT. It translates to CASSLAGAGNTIYF.

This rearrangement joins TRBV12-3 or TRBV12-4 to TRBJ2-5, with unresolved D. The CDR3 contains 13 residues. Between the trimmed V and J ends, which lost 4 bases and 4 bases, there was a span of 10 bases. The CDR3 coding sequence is TGTGCCAGCAGTTACGGAGCCCGAGAGACCCAGTACTTC. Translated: CASSYGARETQYF.

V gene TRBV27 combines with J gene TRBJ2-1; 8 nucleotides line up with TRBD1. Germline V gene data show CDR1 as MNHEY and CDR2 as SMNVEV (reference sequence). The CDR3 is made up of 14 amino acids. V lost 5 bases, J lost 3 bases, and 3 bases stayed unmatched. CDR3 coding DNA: TGTGCCAGCAGTGTCAGGGGGCTCTACAATGAGCAGTTCTTC. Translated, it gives CASSVRGLYNEQFF.

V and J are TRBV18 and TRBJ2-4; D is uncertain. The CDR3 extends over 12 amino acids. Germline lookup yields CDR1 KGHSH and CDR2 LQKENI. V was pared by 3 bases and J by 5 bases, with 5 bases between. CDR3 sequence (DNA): TGTGCCAGCTCACCGGCCGAAAACATTCAGTACTTC. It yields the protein CASSPAENIQYF.